This T cell receptor beta chain was profiled in a study of blood T cells in healthy people across ages. Study as a whole: For every two T cells, template switching captured about one barcoded beta molecule.

A second PCR, run for roughly 7 to 12 cycles, used a sample-barcoded 5' primer plus a J-beta primer mix. A single record per CDR3 protein comes from TCRdb applying MiXCR to the 5' RACE reads. The sample records roughly 700,000 distinct CDR3 sequences, roughly 30% being singletons. Deletions cut 2 bases from V and 4 bases from J, with 10 bases between. Germline V gene sequence: CDR1 SQVTM, CDR2 ANQGSEA. The CDR3 has 13 amino acids. The study recruited healthy Caucasian donors from Russia who were aged about 6 to 95. The sequence derives from a woman aged 80 or over in good health. The chain uses TRBV29-1 and TRBJ2-3; D not resolved. Sequencing was performed on blood. The CDR3 region has the DNA TGCAGCGTTGAACCCCGGTTGGCAGATACGCAGTATTTT. Residues: CSVEPRLADTQYF.